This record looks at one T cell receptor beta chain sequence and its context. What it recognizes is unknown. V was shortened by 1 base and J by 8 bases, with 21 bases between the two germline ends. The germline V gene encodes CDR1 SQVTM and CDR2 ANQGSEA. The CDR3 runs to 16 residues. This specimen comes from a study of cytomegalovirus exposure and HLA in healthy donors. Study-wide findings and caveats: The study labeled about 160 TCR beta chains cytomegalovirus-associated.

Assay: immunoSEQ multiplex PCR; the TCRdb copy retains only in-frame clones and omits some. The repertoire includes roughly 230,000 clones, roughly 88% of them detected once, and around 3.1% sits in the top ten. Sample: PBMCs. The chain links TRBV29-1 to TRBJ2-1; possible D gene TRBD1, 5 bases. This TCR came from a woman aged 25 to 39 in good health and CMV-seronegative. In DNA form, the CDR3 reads TGCAGCGTTGAAGTTAAGCGACAGAGGTTCAGGGATGAGCAGTTCTTC. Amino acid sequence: CSVEVKRQRFRDEQFF.